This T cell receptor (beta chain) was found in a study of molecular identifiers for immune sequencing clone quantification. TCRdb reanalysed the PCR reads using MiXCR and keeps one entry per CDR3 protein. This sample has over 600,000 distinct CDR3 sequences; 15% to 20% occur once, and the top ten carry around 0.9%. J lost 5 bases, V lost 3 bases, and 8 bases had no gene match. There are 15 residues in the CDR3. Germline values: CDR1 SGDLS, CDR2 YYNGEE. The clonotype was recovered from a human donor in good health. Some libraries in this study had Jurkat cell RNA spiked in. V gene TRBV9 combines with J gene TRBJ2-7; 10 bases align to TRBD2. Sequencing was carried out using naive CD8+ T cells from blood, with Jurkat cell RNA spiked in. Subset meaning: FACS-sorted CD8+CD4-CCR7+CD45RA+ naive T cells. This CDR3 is CASSESGRANNEQYF. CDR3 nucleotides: TGTGCCAGCAGCGAGAGCGGGAGGGCCAACAACGAGCAGTACTTC.